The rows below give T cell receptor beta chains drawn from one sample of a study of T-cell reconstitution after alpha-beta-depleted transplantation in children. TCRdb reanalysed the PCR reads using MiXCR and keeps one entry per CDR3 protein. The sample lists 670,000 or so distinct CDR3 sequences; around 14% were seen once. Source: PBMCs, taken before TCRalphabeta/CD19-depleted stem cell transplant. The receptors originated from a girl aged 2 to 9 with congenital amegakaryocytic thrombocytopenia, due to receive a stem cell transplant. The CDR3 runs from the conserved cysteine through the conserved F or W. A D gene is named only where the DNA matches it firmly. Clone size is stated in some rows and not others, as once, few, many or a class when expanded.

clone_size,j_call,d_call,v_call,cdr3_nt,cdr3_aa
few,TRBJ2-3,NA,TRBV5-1,TGCGCCAGCAGCTTGATTCCCACAGATACGCAGTATTTT,CASSLIPTDTQYF
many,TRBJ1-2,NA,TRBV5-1,TGCGCCAGCAGCTTATCGGCAGGGTCGGGTGGCTACACCTTC,CASSLSAGSGGYTF
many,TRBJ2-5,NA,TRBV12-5,TGTGCTAGTGGTTTGGCTGAGACCCAGTACTTC,CASGLAETQYF
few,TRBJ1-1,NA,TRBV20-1,TGCAGTGCTAGAGATTCGGGGTTTCCTATGAACACTGAAGCTTTCTTT,CSARDSGFPMNTEAFF
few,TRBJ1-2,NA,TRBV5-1,TGCGCCAGCAGTTTGGGACAAGCACTGGAGGGCTACACCTTC,CASSLGQALEGYTF
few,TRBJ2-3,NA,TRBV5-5,TGTGCCAGCAGCGAGGGACAAAAGCTCACAGATACGCAGTATTTT,CASSEGQKLTDTQYF
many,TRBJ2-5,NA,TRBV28,TGTGCCAGCAGCTCATCAGCGGAGACCCAGTACTTC,CASSSSAETQYF
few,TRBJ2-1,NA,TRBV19,TGTGCCAGTAGTATAGTAGGGAAGTTCAATGAGCAGTTCTTC,CASSIVGKFNEQFF
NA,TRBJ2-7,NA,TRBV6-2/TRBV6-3,TGTGCCAGCAGCGAGAACGGGATCTACGAGCAGTACTTC,CASSENGIYEQYF
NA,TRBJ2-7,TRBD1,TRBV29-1,TGCAGCGTCCGGACAGGGTTCTCCAGCTCCTACGAGCAGTACTTC,CSVRTGFSSSYEQYF
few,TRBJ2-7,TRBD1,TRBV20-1,TGCAGTGCTGGGAACAGGGGTTCCTACGAGCAGTACTTC,CSAGNRGSYEQYF
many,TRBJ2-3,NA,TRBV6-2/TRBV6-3,TGTGCCAGCAGTTACTCAGGGACCACAGATACGCAGTATTTT,CASSYSGTTDTQYF
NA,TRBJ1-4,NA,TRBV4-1,TGCGCCAGCAGTGCCGGACACCAAACCTATAAGGAAAAACTGTTTTTT,CASSAGHQTYKEKLFF
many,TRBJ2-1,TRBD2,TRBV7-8,TGTGCCAGCAGCCTGGGACTAGCGGGAACACTAAATGAGCAGTTCTTC,CASSLGLAGTLNEQFF
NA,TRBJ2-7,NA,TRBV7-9,TGTGCCAGCAGCTTTTTCACGGGAGACTCCTACGAGCAGTACTTC,CASSFFTGDSYEQYF
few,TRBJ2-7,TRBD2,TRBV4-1,TGCGCCAGCAGCCAAGGGGGACTATTCTCCTACGAGCAGTACTTC,CASSQGGLFSYEQYF
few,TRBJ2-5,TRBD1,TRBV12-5,TGTGCTAGTGGTTTGGGGACAGGGTTGGAGACCCAGTACTTC,CASGLGTGLETQYF
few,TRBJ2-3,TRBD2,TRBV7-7,TGTGCCAGCAGCCGCTCCGGGAGGGCAGATACGCAGTATTTT,CASSRSGRADTQYF
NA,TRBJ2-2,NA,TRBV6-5,TGTGCCAGCAGTTATGTAGATAGCAGGAACACCGGGGAGCTGTTTTTT,CASSYVDSRNTGELFF
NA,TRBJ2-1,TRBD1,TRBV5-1,TGCGCCAGCAGCTTGCAGGCGTTGGGGACAGGGGGATTATATGAGCAGTTCTTC,CASSLQALGTGGLYEQFF
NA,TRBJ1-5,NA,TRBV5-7,TGTGCCAGCAGCTTGTTACCAGGCCAAAGCAATCAGCCCCAGCATTTT,CASSLLPGQSNQPQHF
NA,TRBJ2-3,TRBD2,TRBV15,TGTGCCACCAGCAGGGGGGAGGGTTATCAGCCCCAGTATTTT,CATSRGEGYQPQYF
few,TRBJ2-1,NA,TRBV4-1,TGCGCCAGCAGCCAAGATGATGACAGAGACAATGAGCAGTTCTTC,CASSQDDDRDNEQFF
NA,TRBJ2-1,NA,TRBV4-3,TGCGCCAGTAGCTTGACAATAGCGGTAAGCTTCTACAATGAGCAGTTGTTC,CASSLTIAVSFYNEQLF
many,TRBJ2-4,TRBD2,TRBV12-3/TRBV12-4,TGTGCCAGCAGTTTTCGGACTAGCGGCCAAAACATTCAGTACTTC,CASSFRTSGQNIQYF
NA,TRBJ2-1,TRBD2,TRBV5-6,TGTGCCAGCAGCCCCATAGCGGGACTGAACAATGAGCAGTTCTTC,CASSPIAGLNNEQFF
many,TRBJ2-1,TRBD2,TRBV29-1,TGCAGCGTTGCCGGGACTAGCGTCTCTGGTGAGCAGTTCTTC,CSVAGTSVSGEQFF
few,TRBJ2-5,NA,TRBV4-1,TGCGCCAGCAGCCGTCAGCGGGCCTTGCAAGAGACCCAGTACTTC,CASSRQRALQETQYF
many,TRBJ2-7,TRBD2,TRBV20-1,TGCAGTGCTAGAGTTAGACTAGCGGGCTACGAGCAGTACTTC,CSARVRLAGYEQYF
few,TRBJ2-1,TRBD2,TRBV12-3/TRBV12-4,TGTGCCAGCAGTTGGCGGGAGGTCAATGAGCAGTTCTTC,CASSWREVNEQFF
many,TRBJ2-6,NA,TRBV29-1,TGCAGCTCACCTGAGCGGGCTTCTGGGGCCAACGTCCTGACTTTC,CSSPERASGANVLTF
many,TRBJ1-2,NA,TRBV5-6,TGTGCCAGCAGCGATTCGGGACTCCGCTATGGCTACACCTTC,CASSDSGLRYGYTF
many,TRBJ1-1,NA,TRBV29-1,TGCAGCGTTGAAGATCTAACGGCTGAAGCTTTCTTT,CSVEDLTAEAFF
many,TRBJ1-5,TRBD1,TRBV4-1,TGCGCCAGCAGCCAAGTGCCTCTTGGACAGGGGTATCAGCCCCAGCATTTT,CASSQVPLGQGYQPQHF
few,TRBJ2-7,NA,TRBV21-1,TGTGCCAGCAGCAATTTGGCCTACGAGCAGTACTTC,CASSNLAYEQYF
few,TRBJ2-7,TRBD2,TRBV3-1,TGTGCCAGCAGCCCCGATCCTAGCGGACCCTACGAGCAGTACTTC,CASSPDPSGPYEQYF
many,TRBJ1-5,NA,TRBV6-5,TGTGCCAGCAGTTACGACAGCGATAGCAATCAGCCCCAGCATTTT,CASSYDSDSNQPQHF
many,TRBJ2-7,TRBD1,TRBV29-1,TGCAGCGTCGTTGGGGACAGATACTACGAGCAGTACTTC,CSVVGDRYYEQYF
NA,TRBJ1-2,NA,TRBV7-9,TGTGCCAGCAGCTCTTCCAGGGAAGGCTACACCTTC,CASSSSREGYTF
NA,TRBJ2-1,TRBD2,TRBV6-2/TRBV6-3,TGTGCCAGCCAACAGACTAGCGATCCACCCACTGGTGAGCAGTTCTTC,CASQQTSDPPTGEQFF
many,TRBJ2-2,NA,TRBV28,TGTGCCAGCAGGGAAGCCACCGGGGAGCTGTTTTTT,CASREATGELFF
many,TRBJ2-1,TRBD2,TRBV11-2,TGTGCCAGCAGCTTAACCGGGCTAGCGGGTTTCAATCACAATGAGCAGTTCTTC,CASSLTGLAGFNHNEQFF
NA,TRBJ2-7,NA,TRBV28,TGTGCCAGCAGTTTAGACGGGTCGAGCTCCTACGAGCAGTACTTC,CASSLDGSSSYEQYF
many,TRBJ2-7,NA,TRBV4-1,TGCGCCAGCAGCCATGTGGGTAATACCCACTACGAGCAGTACTTC,CASSHVGNTHYEQYF
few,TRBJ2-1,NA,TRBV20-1,TGCAGTGCTAGCGTAGCGGCCATTTACAATGAGCAGTTCTTC,CSASVAAIYNEQFF
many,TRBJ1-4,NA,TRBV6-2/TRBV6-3,TGTGCCAGCAAGGCCTTAGGCCTGGGAGAACTGTTTTTT,CASKALGLGELFF
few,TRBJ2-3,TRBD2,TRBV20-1,TGCAGTGCTAGAGATCGGCTAGCGGGAGGGTACACAGATACGCAGTATTTT,CSARDRLAGGYTDTQYF
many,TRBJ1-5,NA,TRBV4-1,TGCGCCAGCAGCAAGGGTGTGGGCAATCAGCCCCAGCATTTT,CASSKGVGNQPQHF
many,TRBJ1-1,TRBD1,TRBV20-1,TGCAGTGCTAGCGGGGGACAGGGGAATACTGAAGCTTTCTTT,CSASGGQGNTEAFF
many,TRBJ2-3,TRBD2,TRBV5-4,TGTGCCAGCAAACTAGCGGCTATGAAGGGGGATACGCAGTATTTT,CASKLAAMKGDTQYF
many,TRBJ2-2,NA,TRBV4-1,TGCGCCAGCAGCCTCGGCCGGCCAGGGGCAAAGGGGGAGCTGTTTTTT,CASSLGRPGAKGELFF